What follows are 6 T cell receptor beta chains derived from one specimen sequenced in a study of regulatory T cells in long-lasting Graves disease. Specified time point: newly diagnosed GD, antithyroid drugs for less than 3 months. The authors made the TCR library using RNA they extracted from PBMCs. iRepertoire HTBI primers and Arm-PCR of CDR3 regions built TCR beta libraries. In TCRdb, the multiplex PCR reads were re-called with MiXCR into one record per CDR3 protein. The sample lists 620,000 or so distinct CDR3 sequences; roughly 15% were seen once. The same sample was also used in a study of T cells in Graves' hyperthyroidism and ophthalmopathy.

The specimen comprised peripheral blood mononuclear cells (PBMCs), sampled at new diagnosis, from a patient treated with antithyroid drugs. The receptor set was obtained from a woman aged 25 to 45 with Graves disease.

At least ten counts were recorded for this clonotype. This chain uses TRBV13 with TRBJ1-2; weak D call: TRBD1 (5 bases). From germline, CDR1 is PRHDT and CDR2 FYEKMQ (reference sequence). V was trimmed by 5 bases and J by 4 bases, leaving 14 bases between them. CDR3 size: 14 residues. The CDR3 spells CASSTTQGPYGYTF. CDR3 bases: TGTGCCAGCAGCACAACCCAGGGACCCTATGGCTACACCTTC.

The V call is TRBV9, the J call TRBJ1-2; the D is unclear. CDR3 length: 14 amino acids. CDR1 is SGDLS, CDR2 YYNGEE, per germline. The V end was cut by 0 bases, the J end by 8 bases, with 14 bases between. The CDR3 DNA sequence: TGTGCCAGCAGCGTAGCTTACTCAGGTTTGGGCTACACCTTC. Its protein product is CASSVAYSGLGYTF. The whole variable domain, filled in from reference TRBV9 and TRBJ1-2, reads DSGVTQTPKHLITATGQRVTLRCSPRSGDLSVYWYQQSLDQGLQFLIQYYNGEERAKGNILERFSAQQFPDLHSELNLSSLELGDSALYFCASSVAYSGLGYTFGSGTRLTVV.

In its sample, this clonotype was seen a few times. One base away lies a much larger clone, so this may be a sequencing read error. The chain couples TRBV11-2 to TRBJ2-2; no firm D call. Germline CDR1 SGHAT, CDR2 FQNNGV. CDR3 length: 15 amino acids. V lost 8 bases to trimming and J lost 6 bases, with 19 bases between them. CDR3: CASGPAPQASGELFF. CDR3 nucleotides: TGTGCCAGCGGCCCAGCCCCGCAGGCCTCCGGGGAGCTGTTTTTT. Variable domain in full (rest from reference TRBV11-2 and TRBJ2-2): EAGVAQSPRYKIIEKRQSVAFWCNPISGHATLYWYQQILGQGPKLLIQFQNNGVVDDSQLPKDRFSAERLKGVDSTLKIQPAKLEDSAVYLCASGPAPQASGELFFGEGSRLTVL.

Concerning this clonotype itself: A much more abundant neighbour one base away suggests this may be a read error. The chain employs TRBV6-2 or TRBV6-3 and TRBJ2-4; D remains ambiguous. Germline V gene sequence: CDR1 MNHEY, CDR2 SVGEGT. The CDR3 sequence is 16 residues long. CDR3 sequence reads: CTSSYRAGLAKNIQYF. The DNA for the CDR3 is TGTACCAGCAGTTACCGCGCTGGGCTAGCCAAAAACATTCAGTACTTC.

Remarks on this clonotype: A single base separates this from a much larger clone, so it may be a read error. This chain joins TRBV20-1 and TRBJ1-1, with D hard to call. In germline, CDR1 is DFQATT, CDR2 SNEGSKA (reference sequence). The CDR3 is 14 residues long. The ends were cut back, 1 base at V and 1 base at J, with 10 bases in the middle. The CDR3 DNA sequence: TGCAGTGCTAGAGTAGCGGGTACGAACACTGAAGCTTTCTTT. Its translation: CSARVAGTNTEAFF.

This clonotype appeared many times. The chain couples TRBV28 to TRBJ1-2; no definite D call. The CDR3 loop spans 12 amino acids. The germline CDR1 and CDR2 sequences are MDHEN and SYDVKM. V dropped 5 bases and J dropped 8 bases, with 12 bases sitting between them. The CDR3, as DNA: TGTGCCAGCAGTAATAGTGGTAGCGGCTACACCTTC. Translation gives CASSNSGSGYTF.